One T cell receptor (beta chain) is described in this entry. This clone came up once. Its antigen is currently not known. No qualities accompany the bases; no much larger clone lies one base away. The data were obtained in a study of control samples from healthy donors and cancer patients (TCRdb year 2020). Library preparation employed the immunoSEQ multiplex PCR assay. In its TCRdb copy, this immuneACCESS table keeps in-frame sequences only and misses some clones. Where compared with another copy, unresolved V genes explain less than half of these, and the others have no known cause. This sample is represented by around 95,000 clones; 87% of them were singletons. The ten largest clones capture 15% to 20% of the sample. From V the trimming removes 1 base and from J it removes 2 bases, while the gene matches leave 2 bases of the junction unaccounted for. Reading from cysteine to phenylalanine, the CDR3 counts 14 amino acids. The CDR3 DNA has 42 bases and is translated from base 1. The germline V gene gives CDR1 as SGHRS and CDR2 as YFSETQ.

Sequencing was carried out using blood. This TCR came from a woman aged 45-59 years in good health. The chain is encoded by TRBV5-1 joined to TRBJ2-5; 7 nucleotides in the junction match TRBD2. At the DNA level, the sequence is TGCGCCAGCAGCTTGATGGGAGGGCAAGAGACCCAGTACTTC. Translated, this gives CASSLMGGQETQYF.